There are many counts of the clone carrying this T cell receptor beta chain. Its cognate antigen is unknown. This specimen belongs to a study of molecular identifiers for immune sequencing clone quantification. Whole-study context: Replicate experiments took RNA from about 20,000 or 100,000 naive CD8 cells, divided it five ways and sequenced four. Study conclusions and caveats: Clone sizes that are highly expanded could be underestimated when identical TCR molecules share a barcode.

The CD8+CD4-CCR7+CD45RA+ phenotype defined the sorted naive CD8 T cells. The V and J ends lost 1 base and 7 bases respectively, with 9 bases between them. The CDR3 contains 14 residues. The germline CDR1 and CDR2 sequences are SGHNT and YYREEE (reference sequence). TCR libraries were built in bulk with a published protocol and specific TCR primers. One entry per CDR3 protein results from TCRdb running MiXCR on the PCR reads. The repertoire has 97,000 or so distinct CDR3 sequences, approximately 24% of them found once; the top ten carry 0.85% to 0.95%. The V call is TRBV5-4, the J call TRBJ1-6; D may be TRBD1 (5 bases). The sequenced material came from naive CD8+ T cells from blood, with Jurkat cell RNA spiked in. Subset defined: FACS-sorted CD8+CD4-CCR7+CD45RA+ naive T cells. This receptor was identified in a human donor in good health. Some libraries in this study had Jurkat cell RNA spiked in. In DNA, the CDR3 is TGTGCCAGCAGCTTGAATAGGGACAATTCACCCCTCCACTTT. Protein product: CASSLNRDNSPLHF.